This T cell receptor (beta chain) was obtained from a study of radiation and T cells in renal cell carcinoma (TCRdb year 2020). Broadly, across the study: Samples came from a clinical trial, in which primary renal cell carcinomas received 15 Gy stereotactic body radiation therapy followed by nephrectomy 4 weeks later. In total, approximately 53 samples, comprising approximately 25 tumors and 27 peripheral blood samples, were subjected to TCR beta sequencing. A total of over 4 million unique CDR3 nucleotide sequences, encoding 2.7 million or so unique CDR3 amino acid sequences, were found across all 50 or so samples.

With regard to this clone: Its antigen is still unknown. Qualities for individual bases were not recorded, and no much larger clone is one base off. Other DNA sequences in this specimen translate into the identical CDR3.

Read against the paper, the sample's time point label means: baseline pretreatment blood. The treatment or condition label on this specimen signifies: 15 Gy SBRT to primary tumor, nephrectomy 4 weeks later. To follow tumor-enriched clonotypes, serial peripheral blood was collected from radiation-treated patients at baseline and at 2 weeks and 4 weeks after SBRT. All patients had renal cell carcinoma with clear cell pathology. Genomic DNA for TCR sequencing was prepared using the QIAamp DNA Blood Mini Kit (Qiagen). Only samples passing all quality control checks were included in the analyses. Study-level results and caveats: Because pretreatment tumor biopsies were not available, the baseline intratumoral presence of clonotypes could not be determined. The single-armed trial design could not address effects of radiation dose or scheduling on the TCR repertoire. In blood, the top tumor clonotypes increased from baseline to 2 weeks after radiation and then shrank by 4 weeks, which suggests a temporary expansion of tumor-resident clones. Tracking of blood repertoire dynamics stopped at about 4 weeks after treatment, with no follow-up past that point.

V is cut by 5 bases and J by 2 bases, and the space between the germline ends is 5 bases. The germline V gene (reference sequence) specifies SEHNR as CDR1 and FQNEAQ as CDR2. The CDR3 has 12 amino acids, counting the end cysteine and phenylalanine. Only the CDR3 DNA is retained, 36 bases long and in frame from the first base. Following the manufacturer's recommendations, the immunoSEQ kit was used to generate TCR beta libraries from genomic DNA. To prepare libraries, a first multiplex PCR with proprietary primers was run, followed by a second PCR that added unique barcodes, and a bead cleanup was done after each round. A kit-provided positive control reaction and a negative control reaction were included in every sample batch. The final libraries were assessed on an Agilent 4200 TapeStation D1000 ScreenTape, pooled by volume, and quantified by qPCR. Sequencing ran on an Illumina NextSeq500 with a MidOutput 150-cycle cartridge, using 156 Read1 and 15 Index1 cycles with kit custom primers. The pooled library was loaded at around 1.1 pM with a roughly 20% PhiX control spike-in. As for the authors' bioinformatics: Vendor-processed data were analyzed in R, and a clonotype was defined as all T cells sharing the same CDR3 nucleotide sequence. For clone abundance analyses, frequencies were normalized to the 10,000 most abundant clones in each sample. Public T cell clones, which averaged fewer than five per sample, were excluded before analysis. Tumor-enriched and baseline blood-enriched clonotypes were defined by at least a 32-fold difference in abundance between compartments. Clonotypes expanded or contracted between blood time points were identified with a beta-binomial differential abundance model. Similarity between tumor and blood repertoires was quantified using the Baroni-Urbani and Buser coefficient, and groups were compared with two-tailed Wilcoxon tests in R. TCRdb stores this immuneACCESS table with in-frame sequences only. Part of the clones is absent; in the studies checked, under half of the shortfall reflects unresolved V genes, and no reason is known for the rest. The DNA gave D and trimming, while V, J and clone size come from that table. This sample lists 150,000 or so clones; nearly 90% were detected once. More than 10% of the sample lies in the top ten.

Rearrangement joined TRBV7-9 to TRBJ2-3, with no reliable assignment of the D segment. The sequence was collected from a woman between 45 and 65 years old with renal cell carcinoma. The material sequenced was blood, taken from a patient whose treatment included radiotherapy and nephrectomy. For the CDR3, the sequence is CASSLDTDTQYF. The sequence in DNA is TGTGCCAGCAGCCTCGACACAGATACGCAGTATTTT.